This T cell receptor beta chain was recovered during a study of cytomegalovirus exposure and HLA in healthy donors (dated by TCRdb to the late 2010s). Study-level background: According to a later analysis, the 100 to 150 validation repertoires were produced on the same platform as the 666 repertoires of the first cohort. High-throughput TCR immunosequencing, statistical association of individual TCRs with disease status, and machine learning were combined to predict cytomegalovirus infection status. The study aimed to test whether signatures of past pathogen exposure could be identified by cataloging public T cell receptors. A separate validation cohort of roughly 130 different subjects was used in addition to the 666-subject first cohort.

The germline V gene provides CDR1 MRHNA and CDR2 SNTAGT. V ends up 3 bases short and J 4 bases short, with an unmatched junction base count of 0. Spanning cysteine to phenylalanine, the CDR3 consists of 14 amino acids. Only the CDR3 DNA stays, 42 bases, in frame from base 1. Donors formed part of the validation cohort, which comprised 120 subjects and was distinct from the first cohort of roughly 600 subjects. As concerns this clone: No antigen is known for it. Per-base qualities were not stored, and no clone one base away is much larger. Other DNA sequences of this sample code for an identical CDR3.

Summary of the overall study and its limitations: Of the cluster scores, 90% to 95% were above 0 in a later analysis, which found that TCRs clustered in the first cohort also tended to co-occur in the approximately 110 validation repertoires. While some public TCRs were present in many individuals, most TCR sequences turned up only very rarely across donors. In vitro tests confirmed that a few of the cytomegalovirus-associated TCR beta chains recognize cytomegalovirus antigens. The study gave a list of 150 to 200 TCR beta chains associated with cytomegalovirus. All 120 or so repertoires were used to score co-occurrence in the validation cohort in a later analysis, because that analysis had no HLA typing for the cohort. The authors suggested that the approach could potentially be generalized to other disease states and immunological phenotypes. The classifier was reported to diagnose cytomegalovirus status with high specificity and sensitivity in both the original and validation cohorts.

Library method: the immunoSEQ multiplex PCR assay. The study's own analysis went as follows. A statistical classification framework was built for diagnosing cytomegalovirus status from the catalog of TCR beta chain sequences. This is the immuneACCESS table as TCRdb keeps it, with only in-frame sequences that have V and J called. A part of the clones is gone; compared with another copy, unresolved V genes explain less than half, and the rest is unexplained. V and J calls and clone size are given by that table; D and trimming were obtained from the DNA. Within this sample are some 110,000 clones, with about 82% of them counted one time only. The ten largest clones capture approximately 4.9% of the sample.

This chain is built from TRBV6-4 and TRBJ2-1; 10 bases in the middle match TRBD2. Sequencing was performed on PBMCs. The origin of this receptor is a young man in good health and CMV-seronegative. The sequence in DNA is TGTGCCAGCAGTGAAGCGGGGGGGTACAATGAGCAGTTCTTC. Translated, this gives CASSEAGGYNEQFF.